Listed below are T cell receptor beta chains from one sample, sequenced in a study of T-cell memory formation after mild COVID-19. TCRdb re-analysed the 5' RACE reads in MiXCR, keeping a single row per CDR3 protein. The data hold around 530,000 distinct CDR3 sequences, with about 20% observed a single time. The sample was PBMCs or a T cell subset sorted from them (not recorded which). Receptor source: an adult woman who had mild COVID-19 (a few samples of this study predate the infection). Cell type and time point are not known. Each CDR3 is given with its conserved first and last residue. The order of the fields is clone size, J gene, V gene, D gene, CDR3 length, CDR3 DNA, CDR3 protein. The D gene is left open where the match is weak. The listing skips clone size in some rows; elsewhere it reads once, few, many or a size class.

>-|TRBJ2-1|TRBV12-3/TRBV12-4|-|13
TGTGCCAGCAGTTTTGGGCTAGCGTATGAGCAGTTCTTC
CASSFGLAYEQFF
>few|TRBJ2-7|TRBV30|-|12
TGTGCCTGGGAAACAGGGTCCTACGAGCAGTACTTC
CAWETGSYEQYF
>few|TRBJ2-3|TRBV7-3|-|15
TGTGCCAGCAGCTTAGCAGGGGCCCGCACAGATACGCAGTATTTT
CASSLAGARTDTQYF
>few|TRBJ1-6|TRBV20-1|TRBD1|16
TGCAGTGCTAGTCCCTGGGACAGGGGGCTGAATTCACCCCTCCACTTT
CSASPWDRGLNSPLHF
>few|TRBJ2-1|TRBV7-2|TRBD2|15
TGTGCCAGCAGCCTTGGGAGGGCCGGTGTTAATGAGCAGTTCTTC
CASSLGRAGVNEQFF
>-|TRBJ1-2|TRBV6-6|-|15
TGTGCCAGCATCCCCGGGGGGGAAGGGAATTTTGGCTACACCTTC
CASIPGGEGNFGYTF
>few|TRBJ2-2|TRBV24-1|TRBD2|14
TGTGCCACCAGTGAACTAGCGGGAGAGAGGGAGCTGTTTTTT
CATSELAGERELFF
>few|TRBJ1-1|TRBV19|TRBD1|14
TGTGCCAGTAGTGCGGGACAGAGGAACACTGAAGCTTTCTTT
CASSAGQRNTEAFF
>-|TRBJ2-7|TRBV4-2|TRBD1|16
TGTGCCAGCAGCCAAGTTTTCGGGGCAGGGGGCTACGAGCAGTACTTC
CASSQVFGAGGYEQYF
>-|TRBJ1-1|TRBV5-1|-|14
TGCGCCAGCACCGAAGGACTCCTGAACACTGAAGCTTTCTTT
CASTEGLLNTEAFF
>-|TRBJ2-2|TRBV2|TRBD1|15
TGTGCCAGCCGAGCACAGGGGGCATACACCGGGGAGCTGTTTTTT
CASRAQGAYTGELFF
>-|TRBJ2-1|TRBV6-5|TRBD2|15
TGTGCCAGCAGCTCCAGACTAGCGGGAGTGGGTGAGCAGTTCTTC
CASSSRLAGVGEQFF
>few|TRBJ2-7|TRBV7-9|-|16
TGTGCCAGCACCAATGCGGCCCGGAGTCGCTTCGACGAGCAGTACTTC
CASTNAARSRFDEQYF
>few|TRBJ1-1|TRBV5-1|-|15
TGCGCCAGCAGCCCCACAGAGTTCGGGAACACTGAAGCTTTCTTT
CASSPTEFGNTEAFF
>few|TRBJ2-3|TRBV11-1|TRBD2|15
TGTGCCAGCACCCAGAGCGGGGAACGTAGAGATACGCAGTATTTT
CASTQSGERRDTQYF
>-|TRBJ2-3|TRBV20-1|TRBD2|17
TGCAGTGCCCAGACTAGCGGGAGGGCCTCACCCACAGATACGCAGTATTTT
CSAQTSGRASPTDTQYF